These 32 T cell receptor beta chains originate from one sample sequenced in a study of T cell clonotyping in hematopoietic cell transplantation (dated by TCRdb to the early 2020s). Library prep was done by the immunoSEQ multiplex PCR assay. TCRdb retrieved this table from immuneACCESS and kept in-frame rearrangements only. Not all clones are present; in checked studies, unresolved V genes account for under half, and no reason is known for the remainder. The sample table records 25,000 to 30,000 clones; around 83% of these occur just once. The ten largest clones take up 20% to 25% of the sample. The time point label for this specimen denotes: recipient sample about 28 days before transplant, after cytoreduction. This specimen consisted of peripheral blood mononuclear cells, obtained before stem cell transplant. These receptor sequences come from a woman aged 55-75 years with acute myeloid leukemia. Some clones in this sample may be carry-over from other donors' samples.

The chain employs TRBV7-2 and TRBJ2-1; D is uncertain. Germline V CDR1 and CDR2: SGHTA, FQGNSA. The CDR3 covers 13 residues. V was cut by 1 base and J by 5 bases, with 6 bases left in between. The CDR3 DNA follows: TGTGCCAGCAGCTTAGGGCTAAACAATGAGCAGTTCTTC. Translation: CASSLGLNNEQFF.

The chain employs TRBV9 and TRBJ2-4, with TRBD2 matching 8 bases. CDR1 SGDLS and CDR2 YYNGEE come from the germline V gene. The CDR3 loop spans 16 amino acids. J gave up 1 base and V 4 bases, and 7 bases lay outside the gene matches. CDR3: CASSPTGGGAKNIQYF. CDR3 in DNA: TGTGCCAGCAGCCCGACGGGCGGGGGGGCCAAAAACATTCAGTACTTC.

J is TRBJ1-4 and V is TRBV6-1; 9 bases fit TRBD1. Trimming at V came to 6 bases and at J to 7 bases, leaving 9 bases not matched to a gene. Germline loops: CDR1 MNHNS, CDR2 SASEGT. This CDR3 spans 15 amino acids. The CDR3 DNA reads TGTGCCAGCAGAGTCGGGACAGGGACCGGTGAAAAACTGTTTTTT. This sequence encodes CASRVGTGTGEKLFF.

The V call is TRBV6-8, the J call TRBJ2-7, with 8 bases aligning to TRBD2. In germline, CDR1 is MNHGY, CDR2 SAAAGT. V lost 0 bases, J lost 2 bases, and 9 bases stayed unmatched. The CDR3 sequence is 17 residues long. The CDR3 coding sequence is TGTGCCAGCAGTTACTCGAAAAGGTTAGCGGGACCCTACGAGCAGTACTTC. Protein sequence: CASSYSKRLAGPYEQYF.

The V call is TRBV27, the J call TRBJ2-5, with a tentative D call TRBD2 (6 bases). Germline V gene sequence: CDR1 MNHEY, CDR2 SMNVEV (reference sequence). This CDR3 comprises 15 residues. V lost 5 bases to trimming and J lost 0 bases, with 13 bases between them. CDR3 sequence reads: CASSGGRPYQETQYF. The CDR3 nucleotides read TGTGCCAGCAGTGGGGGGAGGCCCTACCAAGAGACCCAGTACTTC.

This clone has more than one count but fewer than ten. CDR3 nucleotide sequence: TGTGCCAGCAGCGCCGGGGAGTGGAATCAGCCCCAGCATTTT. Its translation: CASSAGEWNQPQHF. The V gene is TRBV9, the J gene TRBJ1-5, with D unclear. Germline CDR1 reads SGDLS; CDR2 reads YYNGEE. Deletions cut 3 bases from V and 4 bases from J, with 11 bases between. This CDR3 is 14 amino acids long. Looking up the rest from reference TRBV9 and TRBJ1-5 gives the full variable domain: DSGVTQTPKHLITATGQRVTLRCSPRSGDLSVYWYQQSLDQGLQFLIQYYNGEERAKGNILERFSAQQFPDLHSELNLSSLELGDSALYFCASSAGEWNQPQHFGDGTRLSIL.

This sequence joins TRBV6-5 and TRBJ1-1; the D gene is possibly TRBD1 (5 bases). This CDR3 region has 14 residues. CDR1 and CDR2 (germline): MNHEY, SVGAGI. Trimming stripped 6 bases from V and 5 bases from J, with 16 bases between. The CDR3 loop reads CASSPIEGRTEAFF. CDR3 DNA: TGTGCCAGCAGCCCCATCGAGGGGAGGACTGAAGCTTTCTTT.

This clone was seen a handful of times. The V call is TRBV25-1, the J call TRBJ2-7; D is ambiguous. V lost 8 bases and J 1 base, leaving 9 bases between the germline ends. CDR1 MGHDK and CDR2 SYGVNS come from the germline V gene. The CDR3 is 12 amino acids. The CDR3: CASSPSSYEQYF. Here the CDR3 DNA reads TGTGCCAGCTCGCCCAGTTCCTACGAGCAGTACTTC.

V and J are TRBV19 and TRBJ2-4; TRBD1 matches at 9 bases. The CDR3 has 14 residues. With 4 bases clipped from V and 7 bases from J, the junction kept 5 bases outside the gene matches. CDR1 and CDR2 from the germline V gene are LNHDA and SQIVND (reference sequence). The DNA for the CDR3 is TGTGCCAGTAGTAAGGGACAGGGTTTGAACATTCAGTACTTC. This gives the protein CASSKGQGLNIQYF.

The V gene is TRBV29-1, the J gene TRBJ1-2; 8 bases are a match to TRBD1. Germline CDR1 and CDR2: SQVTM and ANQGSEA. The CDR3 length is 12 residues. Germline trimming cut 7 bases from V and 7 bases from J; bases unmatched to any gene: 8. The CDR3 DNA reads as TGCAGCGCCGGGACAGGAGGTCGTGGCTACACCTTC. Translated: CSAGTGGRGYTF.

The V and J genes are TRBV11-2 and TRBJ1-2, with 8 bases aligning to TRBD1. This CDR3 has 15 residues. Germline V gene lookup returns CDR1 SGHAT and CDR2 FQNNGV. V dropped 1 base and J dropped 1; count of bases not matched to a gene: 2. DNA for the CDR3: TGTGCCAGCAGCTTAGTTACAGGGGGTAACTATGGCTACACCTTC. This gives the protein CASSLVTGGNYGYTF. Full variable domain (rest looked up from reference TRBV11-2 and TRBJ1-2): EAGVAQSPRYKIIEKRQSVAFWCNPISGHATLYWYQQILGQGPKLLIQFQNNGVVDDSQLPKDRFSAERLKGVDSTLKIQPAKLEDSAVYLCASSLVTGGNYGYTFGSGTRLTVV.

The chain joins TRBV7-2 to TRBJ1-2, with D maybe TRBD1 (5 bases). This CDR3 is 14 amino acids long. V lost 2 bases to trimming and J lost 8 bases, with 15 bases between them. Germline V gene sequence: CDR1 SGHTA, CDR2 FQGNSA. The CDR3 DNA reads TGTGCCAGCAGCTTATATCTTCCGGGGGGAGGCTACACCTTC. Protein sequence: CASSLYLPGGGYTF.

V usage is TRBV7-2 and J usage is TRBJ2-7; D is ambiguous. There are 15 residues in the CDR3. CDR1 SGHTA and CDR2 FQGNSA come from the germline V gene. V shed 1 base and J shed 2 bases, with 12 bases lying between them. The CDR3 region is CASSLVPGTAYEQYF. CDR3 DNA: TGTGCCAGCAGCTTAGTTCCAGGCACCGCCTACGAGCAGTACTTC.

The chain combines TRBV19 with TRBJ2-1; D unresolved. The CDR3 consists of 15 residues. The V gene lost 5 bases and the J gene lost 11 bases, with 22 bases spanning the gap. Germline V gene sequence: CDR1 LNHDA, CDR2 SQIVND (reference sequence). In nucleotides, the CDR3 is TGTGCCAGTAGTGAAGGGTCCCTGCAAAGGATGCAGCAGTTCTTC. The encoded protein is CASSEGSLQRMQQFF.

This chain uses TRBV7-2 with TRBJ2-3; D is possibly TRBD1 (6 bases). The germline V gene encodes CDR1 SGHTA and CDR2 FQGNSA. The CDR3 consists of 16 residues. V dropped 5 bases and J dropped 1 base, with 16 bases sitting between them. As DNA, the CDR3 is TGTGCCAGCAGCGCTAGCTCGGGACAAGGCACAGATACGCAGTATTTT. Amino acids: CASSASSGQGTDTQYF. The complete variable domain, with remaining parts taken from reference TRBV7-2 and TRBJ2-3, reads GAGVSQSPSNKVTEKGKDVELRCDPISGHTALYWYRQSLGQGLEFLIYFQGNSAPDKSGLPSDRFSAERTGGSVSTLTIQRTQQEDSAVYLCASSASSGQGTDTQYFGPGTRLTVL.

This clone is a singleton in its sample. The chain links TRBV5-1 to TRBJ2-1, with a possible D match to TRBD2 (5 bases). The length of the CDR3 is 16 residues. Trimming pared 3 bases from V and 0 bases from J, leaving 13 bases between. Germline loops: CDR1 SGHRS, CDR2 YFSETQ. The chain's CDR3 is CASSSMSGSSYNEQFF. The CDR3 DNA sequence: TGCGCCAGCAGCTCGATGAGCGGCAGCTCCTACAATGAGCAGTTCTTC.

This clone showed up just once. CDR3 region: CASSQDPGTGAREQYF. CDR3 DNA: TGCGCCAGCAGCCAAGATCCTGGGACGGGGGCTAGAGAGCAGTACTTC. The genes are TRBV4-3 and TRBJ2-7; perhaps D is TRBD1 or TRBD2 (6 bases each). This CDR3 region has 16 residues. Germline loops: CDR1 LGHNA, CDR2 YSLEER. V dropped 0 bases and J dropped 7 bases, with 19 bases sitting between them.

This clone has a handful of counts. V usage is TRBV7-8 and J usage is TRBJ1-2; 7 bases map to TRBD1. J lost 6 bases, V lost 4 bases, and 5 bases had no gene match. The CDR3 has 13 amino acids. Per germline, CDR1 SGHVS and CDR2 FQNEAQ. The CDR3 here is CASSSDRVNGYTF. Here the CDR3 DNA reads TGTGCCAGCAGCTCTGACAGGGTGAATGGCTACACCTTC.

The V call is TRBV6-5, the J call TRBJ1-5, with 7 positions matching TRBD1. J gave up 1 base and V 6 bases, and 6 bases lay outside the gene matches. Germline V gene sequence: CDR1 MNHEY, CDR2 SVGAGI. There are 15 residues in the CDR3. CDR3 DNA: TGTGCCAGCAGACGACAGGGTAAGAGCAATCAGCCCCAGCATTTT. Its translation: CASRRQGKSNQPQHF.

This clone has just one count. The V gene is TRBV28, the J gene TRBJ2-2, with TRBD1 identical over 11 bases. The CDR3 runs to 15 residues. CDR1 MDHEN and CDR2 SYDVKM come from the germline V gene. Trimming removed 2 bases from V and 6 bases from J; junction bases left unmatched: 2. This chain's CDR3 is CASSLRDRGSGELFF. In DNA, the CDR3 is TGTGCCAGCAGTTTACGGGACAGGGGGTCCGGGGAGCTGTTTTTT.

This rearrangement joins TRBV7-2 to TRBJ2-7, with a weak D call TRBD2 (7 bases). V gave up 5 bases and J gave up 0 bases, with 14 bases separating them. From germline, CDR1 is SGHTA and CDR2 FQGNSA. This CDR3 region has 15 residues. For the CDR3, the DNA is TGTGCCAGCAGCGGGGGGGGGCTACCCTCCTACGAGCAGTACTTC. Its translation is CASSGGGLPSYEQYF. The whole variable domain, filled in from reference TRBV7-2 and TRBJ2-7, reads GAGVSQSPSNKVTEKGKDVELRCDPISGHTALYWYRQSLGQGLEFLIYFQGNSAPDKSGLPSDRFSAERTGGSVSTLTIQRTQQEDSAVYLCASSGGGLPSYEQYFGPGTRLTVT.

The rearrangement uses TRBV6-6 and TRBJ1-1; D gene uncertain. The V end lost 7 bases, the J end lost 3 bases, and 12 bases lay between the germline ends. CDR1 and CDR2 from the germline V gene are MNHNY and SVGAGI (reference sequence). The CDR3 consists of 13 residues. CDR3 region: CASIRGLDTEAFF. Here the CDR3 DNA reads TGTGCCAGCATCAGAGGGCTGGACACTGAAGCTTTCTTT.

V usage is TRBV7-9 and J usage is TRBJ1-4; D not resolved. V lost 4 bases to trimming and J lost 13 bases, with 13 bases between them. This CDR3 region has 12 residues. The germline gives CDR1 SEHNR, CDR2 FQNEAQ (reference sequence). CDR3 nucleotides: TGTGCCAGCAGCTCGGTCCCTGGCCTACTGTTTTTT. Protein: CASSSVPGLLFF.

The chain is built from TRBV10-3 and TRBJ2-3; 10 positions match TRBD2. Germline V gene lookup returns CDR1 ENHRY and CDR2 SYGVKD. Trimming at V came to 4 bases and at J to 2 bases, leaving 3 bases not matched to a gene. The CDR3 contains 15 residues. The CDR3 protein is CAISVGTSDTDTQYF. In nucleotides, the CDR3 is TGTGCCATCAGTGTCGGGACTAGCGACACAGATACGCAGTATTTT.

This clone was observed once. The genes are TRBV5-1 and TRBJ1-3; TRBD1 matches 7 bases. Germline CDR1 reads SGHRS; CDR2 reads YFSETQ. Trimming took 4 bases from V and 4 from J; bases not matched to a gene: 8. CDR3 size: 15 residues. The CDR3 DNA is TGCGCCAGCAGCCCTCAGGGGGTATCAGGAAACACCATATATTTT. Its translation is CASSPQGVSGNTIYF.

The chain recombines TRBV2 with TRBJ2-2; TRBD2 agrees at 8 bases. CDR1 is SNHLY, CDR2 FYNNEI, per germline. Trimming cost V 7 bases and J 6 bases; bases outside gene matches: 7. CDR3 length: 14 residues. CDR3 in DNA: TGTGCCAGCAAGGAGCGGGGGAGCGCCGGGGAGCTGTTTTTT. This sequence encodes CASKERGSAGELFF.

J is TRBJ1-2 and V is TRBV28, with D maybe TRBD1 (5 bases). Germline assignment: CDR1 MDHEN and CDR2 SYDVKM. The V end was cut by 8 bases, the J end by 6 bases, with 22 bases between. The CDR3 has 15 residues. CDR3 sequence reads: CASLVRRGRSNGYTF. CDR3 nucleotides: TGTGCCAGCTTGGTGCGGAGGGGAAGGTCAAATGGCTACACCTTC.

The rearrangement links TRBV7-6 to TRBJ1-5, with a weak D call TRBD1 (5 bases). There are 15 residues in the CDR3. Germline V gives CDR1 SGHVS, CDR2 FNYEAQ. Trimming shortened V by 5 bases and J by 2 bases, and 13 bases separated the two germline ends. CDR3 coding DNA: TGTGCCAGCAGCCCCCAGGGTGGAGGCAATCAGCCCCAGCATTTT. Its translation: CASSPQGGGNQPQHF.

A few counts support this clone. The V call is TRBV5-1, the J call TRBJ2-7; TRBD1 or TRBD2 may be the D gene (6 bases each). CDR1 and CDR2 from the germline V gene are SGHRS and YFSETQ. CDR3 length equals 15 residues. V was shortened by 2 bases and J by 2 bases, with 14 bases between the two germline ends. The CDR3 DNA reads TGCGCCAGCAGCTTTGGGCAGGGGAGGCCCTACGAGCAGTACTTC. It is translated as CASSFGQGRPYEQYF.

This chain joins TRBV11-2 and TRBJ1-2; D is possibly TRBD1 (5 bases). V lost 4 bases and J lost 4, with 19 bases in between. This CDR3 comprises 16 residues. Germline V gene lookup returns CDR1 SGHAT and CDR2 FQNNGV. CDR3 region: CASSSYGQGTTYGYTF. In nucleotides, the CDR3 is TGTGCCAGCAGCTCATATGGGCAGGGTACGACCTATGGCTACACCTTC.

The J gene is TRBJ2-3, the V gene TRBV29-1; maybe TRBD1 (6 bases). This CDR3 is built from 13 residues. Germline lookup yields CDR1 SQVTM and CDR2 ANQGSEA. The V and J ends lost 7 bases and 2 bases respectively, with 13 bases between them. This chain's CDR3 is CSAGTLLTDTQYF. The CDR3 coding sequence is TGCAGCGCCGGGACACTGCTCACAGATACGCAGTATTTT.

This clone appeared a single time. The chain links TRBV5-1 to TRBJ2-5; 7 bases align to TRBD1. CDR1 SGHRS and CDR2 YFSETQ come from the germline V gene. The CDR3 spans 14 residues. J lost 1 base, V lost 3 bases, and 3 bases had no gene match. In nucleotides, the CDR3 is TGCGCCAGCAGCTGGGGGACAGTCCAAGAGACCCAGTACTTC. Amino acids: CASSWGTVQETQYF.